This T cell receptor (beta chain) was retrieved from a study of Ad26.COV2.S vaccination and SARS-CoV-2 variants. Study at large: Intramuscularly, Ad26.COV2.S was given either once or twice, 56 days apart.

The sample's treatment: approximately 18 received Ad26.COV2.S at low or high dose, single or two shots; roughly five received placebo; per-sample allocation not given. At day 63 after the first vaccine or placebo injection, samples were drawn. In Boston, the donor was an adult between 18-55 years of age. Libraries were prepared by immunoSEQ multiplex PCR; TCRdb keeps only in-frame clonotypes and omits some of them. There are about 680,000 clones in the sample; about 89% occur only once, and around 1.4% lies in the top ten. Notes on the study in general: Vaccinees displayed broader spike-specific TCR repertoires than placebo recipients. After vaccination, substantial breadth of spike-specific CD8+ and CD4+ responses was reported.

Trimming at V came to 4 bases and at J to 5 bases, leaving 4 bases not matched to a gene. Germline V gene data show CDR1 as SGHTA and CDR2 as FQGNSA. This CDR3 comprises 13 residues. In the case of this clone: Its antigen is still unknown. Within the sample, other DNA sequences also encode this same CDR3.

The sequencing here drew on peripheral blood, taken in a trial of Ad26.COV2.S vaccine versus placebo. The rearrangement joins TRBV7-2 to TRBJ2-7, with 8 bases that match TRBD1. This sequence originates from a person aged 18-65 years who received the Ad26.COV2.S COVID-19 vaccine or a placebo. CDR3 sequence (DNA): TGTGCCAGCAGCTCCGACAGGGGCAACGAGCAGTACTTC. Its translation is CASSSDRGNEQYF.